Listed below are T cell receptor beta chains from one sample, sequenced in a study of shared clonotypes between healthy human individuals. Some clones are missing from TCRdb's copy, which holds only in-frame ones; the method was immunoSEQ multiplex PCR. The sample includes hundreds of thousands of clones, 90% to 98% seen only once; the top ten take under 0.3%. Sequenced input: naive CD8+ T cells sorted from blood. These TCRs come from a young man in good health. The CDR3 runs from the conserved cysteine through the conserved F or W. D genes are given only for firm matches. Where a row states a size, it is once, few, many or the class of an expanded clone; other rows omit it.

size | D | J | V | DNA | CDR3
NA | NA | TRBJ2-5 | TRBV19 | TGTGCCAGTAGTGATTTGCTCTTAGGCGAAGAGACCCAGTACTTC | CASSDLLLGEETQYF
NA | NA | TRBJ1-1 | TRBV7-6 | TGTGTCAGCAGCTTAGTCGTTGCGCTTCGGGGGGTCGGCACTGAAGCTTTCTTT | CVSSLVVALRGVGTEAFF
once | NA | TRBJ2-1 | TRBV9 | TGTGCCAGCAGCGTAGGCGGGAACAATGAGCAGTTCTTC | CASSVGGNNEQFF
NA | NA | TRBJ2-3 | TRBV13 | TGTGCCAGCAGCAGCACACAGGGCCGCCCAGATACGCAGTATTTT | CASSSTQGRPDTQYF
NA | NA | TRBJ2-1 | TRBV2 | TGTGCCAGCGCCTGGGGAGAAGGTTATGAGCAGTTCTTC | CASAWGEGYEQFF
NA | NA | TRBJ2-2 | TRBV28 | TGTGCCAGCAGTTTGGCAGCCTCCATCACCGGGGAGCTGTTTTTT | CASSLAASITGELFF
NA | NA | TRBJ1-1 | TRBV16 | TGTGCCAGCAACCATGGGGAGACTGAAGCTTTCTTT | CASNHGETEAFF
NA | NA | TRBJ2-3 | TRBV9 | TGTGCCAGCAGCGTAGCGGACTTCACTAGCACAGATACGCAGTATTTT | CASSVADFTSTDTQYF
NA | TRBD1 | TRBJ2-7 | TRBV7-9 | TGTGCCAGCAGCACCGCTCGGACAGGGGGCCTCCCCGGTTCCTACGAGCAGTACTTC | CASSTARTGGLPGSYEQYF
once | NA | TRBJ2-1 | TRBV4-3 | TGCGCCAGCAGCCAAGATACGCGGGATGAGCAGTTCTTC | CASSQDTRDEQFF
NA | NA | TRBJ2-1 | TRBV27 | TGTGCCAGCAGTTTATCCGGCAACCTATACAATGAGCAGTTCTTC | CASSLSGNLYNEQFF
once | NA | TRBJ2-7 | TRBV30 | TGTGCCTGGAGTGGTGGTCCGGGGGAGACCTACGAGCAGTACTTC | CAWSGGPGETYEQYF
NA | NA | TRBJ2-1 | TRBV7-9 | TGTGCCAGCTTGGGGGACAATGAGCAGTTCTTC | CASLGDNEQFF
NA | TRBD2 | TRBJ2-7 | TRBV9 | TGTGCCAGCAGCGGGGGACTAGCGGTGGACGAGCAGTACTTC | CASSGGLAVDEQYF
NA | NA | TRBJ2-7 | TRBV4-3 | TGCGCCAGCAGCCAAGATGGAGGGGGCATGTACGAGCAGTACTTC | CASSQDGGGMYEQYF
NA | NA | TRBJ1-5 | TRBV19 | TGTGCCAGTAGCACGAGGGGGAATCAGCCCCAGCATTTT | CASSTRGNQPQHF
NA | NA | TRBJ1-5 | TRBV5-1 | TGCGCCAGCAGCCGCGGGCCCGGTGGTCAGCCCCAGCATTTT | CASSRGPGGQPQHF
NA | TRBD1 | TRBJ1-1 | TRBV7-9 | TGTGCCAGCAGCCCCGACAGGGGCCTAACTGGAGCTTTCTTT | CASSPDRGLTGAFF
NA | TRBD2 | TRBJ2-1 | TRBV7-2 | TGTGCCAGCACGCCGTGGTTGGCGGGAGACAATGAGCAGTTCTTC | CASTPWLAGDNEQFF
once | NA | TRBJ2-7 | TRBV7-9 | TGTGCCAGCAGCTCATTGTCAGGGGCCCAGTCCTACGAGCAGTACTTC | CASSSLSGAQSYEQYF
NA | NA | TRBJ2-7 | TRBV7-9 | TGTGCCAGCAGCTTAGCGTTGGCCTCCTACGAGCAGTACTTC | CASSLALASYEQYF
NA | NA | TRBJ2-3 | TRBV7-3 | TGTGCCAGCAGCTTGATGGGGGCTAGCACAGATACGCAGTATTTT | CASSLMGASTDTQYF
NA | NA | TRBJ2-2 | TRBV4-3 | TGCGCCAGCAGCCAAGATCTGAACGGGGAGCTGTTTTTT | CASSQDLNGELFF
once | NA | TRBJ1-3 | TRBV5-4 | TGTGCCAGCAGGGGTTCTGGAAACACCATATATTTT | CASRGSGNTIYF
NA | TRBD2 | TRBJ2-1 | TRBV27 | TGTGCCAGCAGTTTGGCCCGACTAGCGGGAGGGGATGAGCAGTTCTTC | CASSLARLAGGDEQFF
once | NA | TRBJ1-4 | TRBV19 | TGTGCCAGTAGACAGGTACCGGCAACTAATGAAAAACTGTTTTTT | CASRQVPATNEKLFF
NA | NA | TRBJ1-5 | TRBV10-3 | TGTGCCAGGAAGAATAGCAATCAGCCCCAGCATTTT | CARKNSNQPQHF
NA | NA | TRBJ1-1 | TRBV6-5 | TGTGCCAGCAGTCTTTTTTTGACTGGGGGGACTGAAGCTTTCTTT | CASSLFLTGGTEAFF
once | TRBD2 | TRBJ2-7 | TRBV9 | TGTGCCAGCAGCTCCACTAGCGGGAGTACCCCTTCCTACGAGCAGTACTTC | CASSSTSGSTPSYEQYF
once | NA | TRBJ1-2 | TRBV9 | TGTGCCAGCAGCGCCTCCGGGACCTCCGGCTACACCTTC | CASSASGTSGYTF
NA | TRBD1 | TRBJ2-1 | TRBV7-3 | TGTGCCAGCAGCTTATCGACAGGGGGATCCTACAATGAGCAGTTCTTC | CASSLSTGGSYNEQFF
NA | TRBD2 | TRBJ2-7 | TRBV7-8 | TGTGCCAGCAGCTCCGAGCGGGGGAGCTCCTACGAGCAGTACTTC | CASSSERGSSYEQYF
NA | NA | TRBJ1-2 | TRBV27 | TGTGCCAGCAGTTTGGGGCAAAGCTTGGGGTATGGCTACACCTTC | CASSLGQSLGYGYTF
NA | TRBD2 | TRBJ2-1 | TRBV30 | TGTGCCTGGAGTGTTGGGCTAGCGGGAGACAATGAGCAGTTCTTC | CAWSVGLAGDNEQFF
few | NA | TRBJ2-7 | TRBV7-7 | TGTGCTAGCAGCTTAGGCGTGGGGACCTACGAGCAGTACTTC | CASSLGVGTYEQYF
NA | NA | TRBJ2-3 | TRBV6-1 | TGTGCCAGCAGTGTGACCCCCAGATTCACAGATACGCAGTATTTT | CASSVTPRFTDTQYF
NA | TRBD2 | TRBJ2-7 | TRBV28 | TGTGCCAGCAGTTTCGCCAGCGGGACCGGCGAGCAGTACTTC | CASSFASGTGEQYF
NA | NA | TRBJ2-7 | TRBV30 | TGTGCCTGGAGTGTGCTGTCGCGGCGGTACGAGCAGTACTTC | CAWSVLSRRYEQYF
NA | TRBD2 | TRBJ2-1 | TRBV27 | TGTGCCAGCAGTTTGCCTAGCGGGAGGGTCCCTGGCTCCTACAATGAGCAGTTCTTC | CASSLPSGRVPGSYNEQFF
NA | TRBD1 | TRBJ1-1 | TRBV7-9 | TGTGCCAGCAGCCCCGGGACAGGGGTAGTGAACACTGAAGCTTTCTTT | CASSPGTGVVNTEAFF
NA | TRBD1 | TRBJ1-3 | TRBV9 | TGTGCCAGCAGCCCAGGACGGGACAGGGAGTCTGGAAACACCATATATTTT | CASSPGRDRESGNTIYF
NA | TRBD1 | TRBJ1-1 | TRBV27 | TGTGCCAGCACCAGGGGCGGACAGGGGACTGAAGCTTTCTTT | CASTRGGQGTEAFF
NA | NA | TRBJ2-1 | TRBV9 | TGTGCCAGCAGCGTAGAGTTAGTACGGGATGAGCAGTTCTTC | CASSVELVRDEQFF
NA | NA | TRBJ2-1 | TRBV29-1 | TGCAGCGGGACTAAGGAGAACGTTATTGAGCAGTTCTTC | CSGTKENVIEQFF
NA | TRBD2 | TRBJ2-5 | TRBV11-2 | TGTGCCAGCGAGGCTAGCGGGTTAGGCGGCCAAGAGACCCAGTACTTC | CASEASGLGGQETQYF
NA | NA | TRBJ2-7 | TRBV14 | TGTGCCAGCAGCCAAGTAAACGGTGCGAGAGGGGACTCCTACGAGCAGTACTTC | CASSQVNGARGDSYEQYF
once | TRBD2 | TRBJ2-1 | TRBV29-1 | TGCAGCGTTGAAGAGTGGACTAGCGGGAGAAATGAGCAGTTCTTC | CSVEEWTSGRNEQFF
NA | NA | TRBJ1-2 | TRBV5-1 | TGCGCCAGCAGCGAGGGGCCAGTACCGGCTAACTATGGCTACACCTTC | CASSEGPVPANYGYTF
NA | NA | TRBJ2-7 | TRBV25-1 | TGTGCCAGCAGTGAATCCCCAGGACAGACCCTTTCCTACGAGCAGTACTTC | CASSESPGQTLSYEQYF
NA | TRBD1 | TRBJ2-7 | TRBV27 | TGTGCCAGCAGCACTCGGGGACAGGGCGGCTACGAGCAGTACTTC | CASSTRGQGGYEQYF
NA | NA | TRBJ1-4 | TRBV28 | TGTGCCAGCAGCCCGGTTGTGGCGGCAACTAATGAAAAACTGTTTTTT | CASSPVVAATNEKLFF
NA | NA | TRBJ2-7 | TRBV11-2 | TGTGCCAGCAGCTTACGGGTAACCTACGAGCAGTACTTC | CASSLRVTYEQYF
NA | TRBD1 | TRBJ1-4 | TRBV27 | TGTGCCAGCAGTTCATCGGGACAGTTTGCAACTAATGAAAAACTGTTTTTT | CASSSSGQFATNEKLFF
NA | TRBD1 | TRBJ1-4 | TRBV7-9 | TGTGCCAGCAGCTTACCGACAGGGGGTATCGAAAAACTGTTTTTT | CASSLPTGGIEKLFF
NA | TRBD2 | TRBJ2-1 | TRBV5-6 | TGTGCCAGCAGCCCCGGACTAGTTGTTCCTGAGCAGTTCTTC | CASSPGLVVPEQFF
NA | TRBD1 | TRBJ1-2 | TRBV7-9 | TGTGCCAGCAGCTCCCTTACAGGGGAAGGGTATGGCTACACCTTC | CASSSLTGEGYGYTF
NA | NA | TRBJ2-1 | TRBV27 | TGTGCCAGCAGTTTATCGTTTCGGGCGTTGGGCTCCTACAATGAGCAGTTCTTC | CASSLSFRALGSYNEQFF
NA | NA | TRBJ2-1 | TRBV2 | TGTGCCAGCCCAAAAGGACGGGGGTCCTACAATGAGCAGTTCTTC | CASPKGRGSYNEQFF
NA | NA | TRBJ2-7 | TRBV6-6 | TGTGCCAGCAGCTACTACGAGCAGTACTTC | CASSYYEQYF
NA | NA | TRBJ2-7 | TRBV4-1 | TGCGCCAGCAGCCAAGGCATCCGGGGATCCTACGAGCAGTACTTC | CASSQGIRGSYEQYF